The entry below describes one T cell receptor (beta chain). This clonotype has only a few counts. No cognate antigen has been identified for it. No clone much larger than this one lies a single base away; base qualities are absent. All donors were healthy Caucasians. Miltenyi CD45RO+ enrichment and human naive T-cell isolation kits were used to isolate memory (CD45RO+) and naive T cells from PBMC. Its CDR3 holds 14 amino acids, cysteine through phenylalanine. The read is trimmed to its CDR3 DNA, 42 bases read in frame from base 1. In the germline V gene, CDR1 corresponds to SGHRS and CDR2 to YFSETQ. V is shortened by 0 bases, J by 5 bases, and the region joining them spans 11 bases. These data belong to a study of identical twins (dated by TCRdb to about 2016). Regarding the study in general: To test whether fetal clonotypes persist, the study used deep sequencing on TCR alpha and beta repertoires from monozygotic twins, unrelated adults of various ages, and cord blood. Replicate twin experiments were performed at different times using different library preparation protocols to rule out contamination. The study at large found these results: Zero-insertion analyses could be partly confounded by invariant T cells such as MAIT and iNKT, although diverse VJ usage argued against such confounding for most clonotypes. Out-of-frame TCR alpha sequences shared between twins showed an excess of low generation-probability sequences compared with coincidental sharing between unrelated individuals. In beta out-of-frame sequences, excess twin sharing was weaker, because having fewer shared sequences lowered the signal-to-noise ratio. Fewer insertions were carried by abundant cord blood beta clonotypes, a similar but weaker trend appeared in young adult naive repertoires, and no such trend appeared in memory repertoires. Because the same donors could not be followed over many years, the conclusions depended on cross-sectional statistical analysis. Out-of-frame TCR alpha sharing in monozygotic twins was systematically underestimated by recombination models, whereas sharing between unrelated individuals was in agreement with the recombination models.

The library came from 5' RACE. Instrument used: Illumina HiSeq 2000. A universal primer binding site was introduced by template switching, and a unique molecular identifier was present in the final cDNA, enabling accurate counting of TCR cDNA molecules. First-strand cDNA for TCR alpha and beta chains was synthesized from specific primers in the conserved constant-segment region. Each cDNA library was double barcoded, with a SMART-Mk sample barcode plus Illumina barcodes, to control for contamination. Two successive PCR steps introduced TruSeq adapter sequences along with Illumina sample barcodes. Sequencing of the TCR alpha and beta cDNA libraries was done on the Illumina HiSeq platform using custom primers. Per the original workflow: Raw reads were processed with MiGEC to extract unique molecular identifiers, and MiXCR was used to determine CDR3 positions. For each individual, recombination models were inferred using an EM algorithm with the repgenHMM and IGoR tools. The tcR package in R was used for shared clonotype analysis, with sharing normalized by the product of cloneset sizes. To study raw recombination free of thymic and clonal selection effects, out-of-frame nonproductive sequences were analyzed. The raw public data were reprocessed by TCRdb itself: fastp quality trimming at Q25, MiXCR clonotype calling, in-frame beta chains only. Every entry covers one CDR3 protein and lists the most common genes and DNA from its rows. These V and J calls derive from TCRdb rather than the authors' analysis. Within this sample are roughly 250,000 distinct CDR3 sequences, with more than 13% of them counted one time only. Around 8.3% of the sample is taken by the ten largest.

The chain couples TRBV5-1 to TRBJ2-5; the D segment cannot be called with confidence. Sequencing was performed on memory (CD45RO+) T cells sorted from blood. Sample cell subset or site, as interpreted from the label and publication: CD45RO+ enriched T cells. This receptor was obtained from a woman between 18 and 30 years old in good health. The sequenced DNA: TGCGCCAGCAGCTTGGGAGTGCCGGGCGAGACCCAGTACTTC. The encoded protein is CASSLGVPGETQYF.